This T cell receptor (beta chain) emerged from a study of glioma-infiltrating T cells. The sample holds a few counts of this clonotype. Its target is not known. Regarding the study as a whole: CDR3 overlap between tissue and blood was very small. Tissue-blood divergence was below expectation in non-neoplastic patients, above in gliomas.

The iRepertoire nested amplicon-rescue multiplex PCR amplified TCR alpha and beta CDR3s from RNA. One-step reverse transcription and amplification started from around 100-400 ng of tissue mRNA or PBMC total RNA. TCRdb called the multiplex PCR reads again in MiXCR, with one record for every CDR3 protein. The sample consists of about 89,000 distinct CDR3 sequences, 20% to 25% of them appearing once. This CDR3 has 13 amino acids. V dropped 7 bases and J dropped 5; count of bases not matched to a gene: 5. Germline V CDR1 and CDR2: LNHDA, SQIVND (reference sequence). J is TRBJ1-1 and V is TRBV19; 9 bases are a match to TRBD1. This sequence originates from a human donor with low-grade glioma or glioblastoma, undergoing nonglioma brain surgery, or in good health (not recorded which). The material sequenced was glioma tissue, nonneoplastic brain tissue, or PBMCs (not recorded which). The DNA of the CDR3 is TGTGCCAGTACTACTGACAGGGGGACTGAAGCTTTCTTT. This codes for CASTTDRGTEAFF.